The T cell receptor beta chain under discussion was sequenced for a study of CD8 T cells in Susac syndrome. About the research overall: Sequenced Susac syndrome patients included 5 or 6 with clinically active disease and roughly 8 in remission.

Study-wide results and caveats: The study conceded that its TCR sequencing and HLA analysis involved relatively few individuals.

RNA was extracted with the RNeasy kit, and a quantity of about 0.45 to 1 ug was reverse transcribed using random hexamers. TCRdb itself ran the immunoSEQ multiplex PCR reads through MiXCR, one entry per CDR3 protein. The sample has about 150,000 distinct CDR3 sequences, roughly 95% seen once. As for this clonotype: As yet, its antigen is unknown.

Sequencing of TCR beta covered CD8+ and CD4+ T cells obtained from blood. Looked up from germline, CDR1 is SQVTM and CDR2 is ANQGSEA. The length of the CDR3 is 16 residues. J gave up 0 bases and V 7 bases, and 9 bases lay outside the gene matches. The rearrangement uses TRBV29-1 and TRBJ2-6, with 7 bases identical to TRBD1. The source of this sequence is a human donor with Susac syndrome. What was sequenced was CD4+ T cells from PBMCs. The CDR3 region is CSAAGTVNSGANVLTF. DNA for the CDR3: TGCAGCGCCGCCGGGACAGTGAACTCTGGGGCCAACGTCCTGACTTTC.